Following are 14 T cell receptor beta chains from one sample sequenced in a study of T cell clonality in common variable immunodeficiency. Clones were sequenced by immunoSEQ multiplex PCR, and TCRdb holds only the in-frame ones, with some missing. The sample yields 25,000 to 35,000 clones, without any singletons. Sequencing used peripheral blood mononuclear cells. These receptors all stem from a person aged 18-69 years in good health.

Many counts were recorded for this clone. The read terminates 3 residues before the CDR3 end, so the remaining end is supplied by the germline J gene. Additional DNA sequences in this sample encode the identical CDR3. The chain uses TRBV7-6 and TRBJ1-5, with D possibly matching TRBD1 (6 bases). Deletions cut 1 base from V and 3 bases from J, with 7 bases between. CDR3 length equals 14 residues. Germline CDR1 reads SGHVS; CDR2 reads FNYEAQ. The sequenced CDR3 bases are TGTGCCAGCAGCTTAGACAGGGACAATCAGCCC. This encodes CASSLDRDNQP. The whole CDR3 protein reads CASSLDRDNQPQHF.

This clone has a handful of counts. This chain's CDR3 is CAWIRGDDYTF. CDR3 DNA, as far as it was read: TGTGCCTGGATCCGGGGGGATGAC. This chain connects TRBV30 to TRBJ1-2, with D perhaps TRBD1 (5 bases). The read ends 3 residues before the CDR3 terminus; that terminus is restored from the germline J gene. The CDR3 is 11 amino acids. Germline CDR1 is GTSNPN and CDR2 is SVGIG (reference sequence).

Comments on this clone: The read ends 3 residues early relative to the CDR3; the germline J gene fills the gap. The chain couples TRBV18 to TRBJ1-5, with 11 bases fitting TRBD1. The CDR3 is made up of 17 amino acids. V lost 4 bases to trimming and J lost 7 bases; unmatched junction nucleotides: 12. The germline CDR1 and CDR2 sequences are KGHSH and LQKENI. Partial CDR3 DNA: TGTGCCAGCTCACTCCTTTTTCCGGGACAGGGGGAACAGCCC. Residues: CASSLLFPGQGEQP. In full, the CDR3 is CASSLLFPGQGEQPQHF.

On this clone: The missing CDR3 end, 3 residues past where the read stops, is filled in from the germline J gene. The chain combines TRBV5-1 with TRBJ2-3, with 8 nucleotides matching TRBD2. The V gene's germline CDR1 is SGHRS and CDR2 YFSETQ. With 0 bases clipped from V and 3 bases from J, the junction kept 3 bases outside the gene matches. The CDR3 sequence is 15 residues long. The CDR3 DNA, read in part, is TGCGCCAGCAGCTTGGTTGCGGGGGGTACAGATACG. It is translated as CASSLVAGGTDT. The CDR3 in full is CASSLVAGGTDTQYF. Full variable domain (rest looked up from reference TRBV5-1 and TRBJ2-3): KAGVTQTPRYLIKTRGQQVTLSCSPISGHRSVSWYQQTPGQGLQFLFEYFSETQRNKGNFPGRFSGRQFSNSRSEMNVSTLELGDSALYLCASSLVAGGTDTQYFGPGTRLTVL.

This clone was counted between two and nine times. The read comes to an end 3 residues before the CDR3 does, leaving the germline J gene to fill in the end. J is TRBJ2-1 and V is TRBV20-1, with D perhaps TRBD2 (6 bases). The CDR3 covers 13 residues. V was clipped by 2 bases and J by 8 bases, with 13 bases between them. From germline, CDR1 is DFQATT and CDR2 SNEGSKA (reference sequence). The CDR3 here is CSARLAGLYEQFF. CDR3 bases read: TGCAGTGCTAGACTGGCGGGGTTGTATGAG.

As to this clone: The missing CDR3 end, 3 residues past where the read stops, is filled in from the germline J gene. V is TRBV6-1 and J is TRBJ1-5, with 10 bases lining up with TRBD1. With 4 bases clipped from V and 7 bases from J, the junction kept 4 bases outside the gene matches. The germline V gene encodes CDR1 MNHNS and CDR2 SASEGT. This CDR3 comprises 14 residues. The CDR3 DNA, read in part, is TGTGCCAGCAGTGGACAGGGGGCAAGCCAGCCC. This encodes CASSGQGASQP. The full CDR3 sequence reads CASSGQGASQPQHF.

This clone was detected ten times or more. The CDR3 end is not reached by the read, which stops 3 residues before it; the germline J gene fills it in. V and J are TRBV19 and TRBJ1-4; possibly TRBD1 for D (5 bases). V was pared by 6 bases and J by 1 base, with 9 bases between. This CDR3 region has 14 residues. CDR1 and CDR2 (germline): LNHDA, SQIVND (reference sequence). The CDR3 DNA, read in part, is TGTGCCAGTAGATCGGGGGAAACTAATGAAAAA. Protein product: CASRSGETNEK. The whole CDR3 is CASRSGETNEKLFF.

This clone was seen ten or more times. CDR3 loop: CASSLTSGSYEQYF. CDR3 bases read: TGCGCCAGCAGCCTCACTAGCGGTTCCTACGAG. The chain links TRBV5-1 to TRBJ2-7; 8 nucleotides align to TRBD2. The DNA ends 3 residues before the CDR3 does, and the rest of the CDR3 is filled in from the germline J gene. Germline V gene lookup returns CDR1 SGHRS and CDR2 YFSETQ. The J segment lost 1 base and the V segment lost 4 bases, leaving 4 bases of the junction unmatched. The CDR3 loop spans 14 amino acids.

This clone was seen many times. CDR3 DNA, as far as it was read: TGCAGTGCTCCCCGAACGGGGGGGAAAGAGACC. This codes for CSAPRTGGKET. The whole CDR3 sequence is CSAPRTGGKETQYF. V is TRBV20-1 and J is TRBJ2-5, with TRBD2 matching 8 bases. The sequence runs out 3 residues before the end of the CDR3; the remainder is reconstructed from the germline J gene. The CDR3 is 14 amino acids. Losses at the gene ends were 5 bases for V and 3 bases for J; bases not matched to a gene: 8. Germline V gene sequence: CDR1 DFQATT, CDR2 SNEGSKA (reference sequence).

The sample holds many counts of this clone. The sequence runs out 3 residues before the end of the CDR3; the remainder is reconstructed from the germline J gene. The chain carries TRBV20-1 and TRBJ2-5; the match to TRBD2 covers 16 bases. The germline gives CDR1 DFQATT, CDR2 SNEGSKA (reference sequence). The V segment lost 6 bases and the J segment 5 bases; nucleotides outside the gene matches: 12. This CDR3 is 17 amino acids long. The CDR3 sequence: CSAISGTSGGAVETQYF. The part of the CDR3 DNA that was read is TGCAGTGCCATCTCCGGGACTAGCGGGGGGGCCGTTGAGACC.

This clone showed up many times. The DNA ends 3 residues before the CDR3 does, and the rest of the CDR3 is filled in from the germline J gene. This chain joins TRBV5-1 and TRBJ2-3; TRBD2 agrees at 15 bases. Germline CDR1 SGHRS, CDR2 YFSETQ. This CDR3 has 17 residues. Trimming took 3 bases from V and 2 from J; bases not matched to a gene: 4. The CDR3 bases that were read are TGCGCCAGCAGCTGGGGACTAGCGGGGGGTATCACAGATACG. Translating gives CASSWGLAGGITDT. The whole CDR3 reads CASSWGLAGGITDTQYF.

This clone has ten or more counts. The sequenced fragment ends 3 residues before the CDR3 boundary, so the rest is inferred from the germline J gene. This chain links TRBV20-1 with TRBJ2-5; tentative D call: TRBD1 (5 bases). V lost 4 bases and J lost 1, with 16 bases in between. The CDR3 extends over 15 amino acids. In germline, CDR1 is DFQATT, CDR2 SNEGSKA (reference sequence). The sequenced CDR3 bases are TGCAGTGCTAAGGAACTGTACAGGCTCCAAGAGACC. Translation gives CSAKELYRLQET. The entire CDR3 protein is CSAKELYRLQETQYF.

As concerns this clone: The CDR3 goes on 3 residues after the read ends, and that part is filled in from the germline J gene. The chain recombines TRBV25-1 with TRBJ1-1, with a tentative D call TRBD1 (5 bases). Per germline, CDR1 MGHDK and CDR2 SYGVNS. The germline V and J ends were trimmed by 1 base and 3 bases, with 15 bases remaining between them. This CDR3 has 16 amino acids. The DNA read from the CDR3 is TGTGCCAGCAGTGAATCGCAGGGTCTTCTGGACACTGAA. This gives the protein CASSESQGLLDTE. The whole CDR3 sequence reads CASSESQGLLDTEAFF.

This clone has at least ten counts. The read comes to an end 3 residues before the CDR3 does, leaving the germline J gene to fill in the end. The V call is TRBV20-1, the J call TRBJ1-3; weak D call: TRBD1 (6 bases). From germline, CDR1 is DFQATT and CDR2 SNEGSKA (reference sequence). There are 13 residues in the CDR3. V was shortened by 6 bases and J by 8 bases, with 17 bases between the two germline ends. CDR3 DNA, as far as it was read: TGCAGTGCGCCGGAGGGCCAGGGGTACACC. Translated: CSAPEGQGYT. The full CDR3 protein reads CSAPEGQGYTIYF.